Following are 10 T cell receptor beta chains from one sample sequenced in a study of STAT3 mutations in large granular lymphocyte leukemia. These TCRs' antigens remain unknown. Study-wide results and caveats: In T-cell large granular lymphocyte leukemia, about half of patients showed multiple immunodominant subclonotypes.

Assay: immunoSEQ multiplex PCR; the TCRdb copy retains only in-frame clones and omits some. The sample lists fewer than 4,000 clones, about two fifths seen once, with 70% to 90% in the top ten. Sequencing was carried out using peripheral blood mononuclear cells. These receptor sequences come from a man between 60 and 75 years old with T-cell large granular lymphocyte leukemia. Some clones in this sample may be carry-over from other donors' samples.

The rearrangement uses TRBV5-5 and TRBJ2-2; the D is unclear. The germline V gene has CDR1 SGHKS and CDR2 YYEKEE (reference sequence). The CDR3 has 15 amino acids. Trimming shortened V by 1 base and J by 7 bases, and 14 bases separated the two germline ends. CDR3: CASSLFSSAGGELFF. The DNA of the CDR3 is TGTGCCAGCAGCTTGTTCTCGTCTGCCGGCGGGGAGCTGTTTTTT.

This clone occurred once. CDR3 region: CASGSSGRVPGVDEQFF. The CDR3 nucleotides read TGTGCCAGCGGATCTAGCGGGAGGGTTCCTGGGGTTGATGAGCAGTTCTTC. J is TRBJ2-1 and V is TRBV5-4; 12 nucleotides match TRBD2. V dropped 7 bases and J dropped 8; count of bases not matched to a gene: 16. CDR3 length equals 17 residues. Germline V gene sequence: CDR1 SGHNT, CDR2 YYREEE (reference sequence).

In its sample, this clone was seen a few times. This rearrangement joins TRBV7-9 to TRBJ2-7; TRBD1 agrees at 8 bases. This CDR3 has 13 residues. After removal of 2 bases from V and 5 bases from J, the junction contained 2 bases not matched to a gene. Germline loops: CDR1 SEHNR, CDR2 FQNEAQ (reference sequence). The CDR3 here is CASSLTGGHEQYV. The CDR3 DNA sequence: TGTGCCAGCAGCTTAACAGGGGGTCACGAGCAGTACGTC.

In its sample, this clone was seen a few times. V usage is TRBV4-1 and J usage is TRBJ1-1; possibly TRBD1 for D (5 bases). V dropped 3 bases and J dropped 1 base, with 6 bases sitting between them. CDR1 and CDR2 (germline): MGHRA, YSYEKL. The CDR3 runs to 13 residues. CDR3 nucleotide sequence: TGCGCCAGCAGCCAGGGGACGAACACTGAAGCTTTCTTT. Translating gives CASSQGTNTEAFF.

This clone was counted only a few times. CDR3 sequence: CSVDRVGNEQFF. CDR3 DNA: TGCAGCGTTGACAGGGTTGGCAATGAGCAGTTCTTC. The chain links TRBV29-1 to TRBJ2-1; perhaps TRBD1 as D (5 bases). Trimming took off 3 bases at V and 6 bases at J, with 9 bases between the two ends. The germline gives CDR1 SQVTM, CDR2 ANQGSEA. The CDR3 covers 12 residues.

This clone was counted only a few times. This chain uses TRBV25-1 with TRBJ2-5; 9 bases line up with TRBD2. The germline V gene has CDR1 MGHDK and CDR2 SYGVNS. V trimming: 6 bases; J trimming: 5 bases; junction bases outside the gene matches: 7. The CDR3 is made up of 14 amino acids. The CDR3 DNA is TGTGCCAGCAGACCTAGCGGGGAATCGGAGACCCAGTACTTC. Amino acids: CASRPSGESETQYF.

This clone appeared once. The V and J genes are TRBV7-9 and TRBJ1-2; D unresolved. V lost 0 bases, J lost 2 bases, and 16 bases lay in between. CDR1 is SEHNR and CDR2 is FQNEAQ in the germline V gene (reference sequence). The CDR3 runs to 17 residues. The DNA of the CDR3 is TGTGCCAGCAGCTTAGCTCACCTGGCGGGAGGGAACTATGGCTACACCTTC. Translated, it gives CASSLAHLAGGNYGYTF. Full variable domain (rest looked up from reference TRBV7-9 and TRBJ1-2): DTGVSQNPRHKITKRGQNVTFRCDPISEHNRLYWYRQTLGQGPEFLTYFQNEAQLEKSRLLSDRFSAERPKGSFSTLEIQRTEQGDSAMYLCASSLAHLAGGNYGYTFGSGTRLTVV.

The CDR3 DNA reads as TGTGCCAGCAGGCGGGGCCTCGACACCGGGGAGCTGTTTTTT. Residues: CASRRGLDTGELFF. The chain carries TRBV6-5 and TRBJ2-2; D is perhaps TRBD2 (6 bases). CDR1 and CDR2 (germline): MNHEY, SVGAGI. V lost 6 bases and J lost 3, with 11 bases in between. The CDR3 length is 14 residues.

The gene calls are TRBV30 and TRBJ1-3; D remains ambiguous. The V end lost 1 base, the J end lost 4 bases, and 14 bases lay between the germline ends. CDR1 GTSNPN and CDR2 SVGIG come from the germline V gene (reference sequence). CDR3 length: 15 amino acids. The CDR3 DNA reads TGTGCCTGGAGTGCGTCGCGGCTTGCGGGAAACACCATATATTTT. Translating it yields CAWSASRLAGNTIYF.

The gene calls are TRBV27 and TRBJ2-5; D is unclear. Germline V gene sequence: CDR1 MNHEY, CDR2 SMNVEV (reference sequence). V was trimmed by 2 bases and J by 5 bases, leaving 12 bases between them. The CDR3 covers 14 residues. As DNA, the CDR3 is TGTGCCAGCAGTTTAAGCTGGCAGTTGGAGACCCAGTACTTC. It encodes CASSLSWQLETQYF.